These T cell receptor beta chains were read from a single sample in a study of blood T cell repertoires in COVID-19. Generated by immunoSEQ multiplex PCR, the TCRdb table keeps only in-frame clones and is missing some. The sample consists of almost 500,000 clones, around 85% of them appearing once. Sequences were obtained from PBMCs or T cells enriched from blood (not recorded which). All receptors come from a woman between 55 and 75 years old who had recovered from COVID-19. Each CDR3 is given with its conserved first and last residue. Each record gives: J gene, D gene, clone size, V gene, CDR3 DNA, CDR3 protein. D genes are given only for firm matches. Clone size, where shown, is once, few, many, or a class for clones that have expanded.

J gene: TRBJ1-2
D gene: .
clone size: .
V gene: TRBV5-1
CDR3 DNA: TGCGCCAGCAGCTTGGTACAGGGAAACTATGGCTACACCTTC
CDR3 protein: CASSLVQGNYGYTF

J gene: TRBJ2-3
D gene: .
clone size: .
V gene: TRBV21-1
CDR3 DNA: TGTGCCAGAATACCACCTCGTTCAGCAAGGGGGGATACGCAGTATTTT
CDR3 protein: CARIPPRSARGDTQYF

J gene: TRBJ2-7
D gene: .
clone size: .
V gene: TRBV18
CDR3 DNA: TGTGCCAGCTCACCAATTTGGGGCTCAGCCTACGAGCAGTACTTC
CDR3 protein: CASSPIWGSAYEQYF

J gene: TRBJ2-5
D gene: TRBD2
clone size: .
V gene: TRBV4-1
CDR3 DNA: TGCGCCAGCAGCAAGGGACTAGCGGCTCAAGAGACCCAGTACTTC
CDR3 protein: CASSKGLAAQETQYF

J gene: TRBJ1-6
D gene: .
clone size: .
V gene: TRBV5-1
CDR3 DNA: TGCGCCAGCAGCTTAGAGGGTGTACAGAGCTCCTATAATTCACCCCTCCACTTT
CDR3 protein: CASSLEGVQSSYNSPLHF

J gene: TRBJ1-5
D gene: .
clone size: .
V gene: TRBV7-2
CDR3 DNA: TGTGCCAGCAGTGGACAGCATAGCAATCAGCCCCAGCATTTT
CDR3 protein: CASSGQHSNQPQHF

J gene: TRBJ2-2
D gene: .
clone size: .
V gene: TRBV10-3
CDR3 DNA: TGTGCCATCAGTGAGGCGGCAGTTCCCACCGGGGAGCTGTTTTTT
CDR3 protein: CAISEAAVPTGELFF

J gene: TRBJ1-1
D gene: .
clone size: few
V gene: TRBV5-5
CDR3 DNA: TGTGCCAGCAGCTTCACACCGAACACTGAAGCTTTCTTT
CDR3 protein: CASSFTPNTEAFF

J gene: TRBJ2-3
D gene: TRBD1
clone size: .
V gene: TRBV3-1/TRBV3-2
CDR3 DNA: TGTGCCAGCAGCCAAGGCTTCCGGGACAGGCTCACAGATACGCAGTATTTT
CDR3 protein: CASSQGFRDRLTDTQYF

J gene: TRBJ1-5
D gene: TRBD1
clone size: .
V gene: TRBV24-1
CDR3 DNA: TGTGCCACCAGTGAAGCGACAGGGTTCAATCAGCCCCAGCATTTT
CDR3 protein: CATSEATGFNQPQHF

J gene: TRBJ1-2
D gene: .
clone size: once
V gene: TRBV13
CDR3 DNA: TGTGCCAGCAGTAACGACAGACCCTATGGCTACACCTTC
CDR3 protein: CASSNDRPYGYTF

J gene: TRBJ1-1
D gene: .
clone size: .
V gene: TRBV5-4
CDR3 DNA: TGTGCCAGCACCTCCGGGGGGGGTCTGGTGAACACTGAAGCTTTCTTT
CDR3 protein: CASTSGGGLVNTEAFF

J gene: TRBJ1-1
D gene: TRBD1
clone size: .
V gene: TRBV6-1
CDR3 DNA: TGTGCCAGCAGTGCAGAGACAGGGTTAGGGTCTTCGACGAGGCGTGAAGCTTTCTTT
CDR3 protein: CASSAETGLGSSTRREAFF

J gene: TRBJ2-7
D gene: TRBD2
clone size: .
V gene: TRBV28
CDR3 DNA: TGTGCCAGCAGTCCATCCGGGACTAGAAACTACGAGCAGTACTTC
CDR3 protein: CASSPSGTRNYEQYF

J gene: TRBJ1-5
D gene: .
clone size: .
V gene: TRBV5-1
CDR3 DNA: TGCGCCAGCAGCTTGGACAGTCTGAGCAATCAGCCCCAGCATTTT
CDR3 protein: CASSLDSLSNQPQHF

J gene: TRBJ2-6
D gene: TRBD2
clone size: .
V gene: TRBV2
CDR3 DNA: TGTGCCAGCAGTGAATGGGGGGGGACTGGGGCCAACGTCCTGACTTTC
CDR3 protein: CASSEWGGTGANVLTF

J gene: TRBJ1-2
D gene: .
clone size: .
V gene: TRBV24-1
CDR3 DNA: TGTGCCACCAGTGACAGGGACTATGGCTACACCTTC
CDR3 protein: CATSDRDYGYTF

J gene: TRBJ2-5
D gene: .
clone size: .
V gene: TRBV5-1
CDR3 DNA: TGCGCCAGCAGCTTGACTAGCCGGGAGACCCAGTACTTC
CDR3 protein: CASSLTSRETQYF

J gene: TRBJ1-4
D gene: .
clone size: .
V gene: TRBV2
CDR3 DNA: TGTGCCAGCATGTTGGAGACTAATGAAAAACTGTTTTTT
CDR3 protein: CASMLETNEKLFF

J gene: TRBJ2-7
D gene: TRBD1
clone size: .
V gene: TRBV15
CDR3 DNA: TGTGCCACCAGCAGAGACCTCGGGACAGGGACGGGCGAGCAGTACTTC
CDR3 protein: CATSRDLGTGTGEQYF

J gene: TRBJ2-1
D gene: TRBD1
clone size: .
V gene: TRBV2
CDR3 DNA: TGTGCCAGCAGGCATCCGGGACAGGGGATCTTTGAGCAGTTCTTC
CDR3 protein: CASRHPGQGIFEQFF

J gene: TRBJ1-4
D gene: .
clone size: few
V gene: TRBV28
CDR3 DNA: TGTGCCAGCACTACGGAGGGTGAAAAACTGTTTTTT
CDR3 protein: CASTTEGEKLFF

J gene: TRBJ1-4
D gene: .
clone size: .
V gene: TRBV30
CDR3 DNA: TGTGCCTGGAGTGTACATGGGCCCGGTGGGGAAAAACTGTTTTTT
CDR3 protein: CAWSVHGPGGEKLFF

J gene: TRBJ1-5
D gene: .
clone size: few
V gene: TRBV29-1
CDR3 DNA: TGCAGCGTCTCGGCGGGGGGCAATCAGCCCCAGCATTTT
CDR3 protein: CSVSAGGNQPQHF

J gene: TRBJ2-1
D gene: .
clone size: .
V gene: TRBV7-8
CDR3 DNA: TGTGCCAGCAGCCGCCGGGAAGCTAATGAGCAGTTCTTC
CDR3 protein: CASSRREANEQFF

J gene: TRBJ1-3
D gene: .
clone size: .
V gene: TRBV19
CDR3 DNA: TGTGCCAGTAGGGGCTCACCCTCTGGAAACACCATATATTTT
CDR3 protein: CASRGSPSGNTIYF

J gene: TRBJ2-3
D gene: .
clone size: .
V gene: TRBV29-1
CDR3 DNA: TGCAGCGTTGAGTCCAGCGGGCTGTCAGATACGCAGTATTTT
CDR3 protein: CSVESSGLSDTQYF

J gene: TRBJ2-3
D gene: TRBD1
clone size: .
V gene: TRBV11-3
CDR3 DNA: TGTGCCAGCAGCTCTATGGACAGGGGGCCCCCAGATACGCAGTATTTT
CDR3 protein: CASSSMDRGPPDTQYF

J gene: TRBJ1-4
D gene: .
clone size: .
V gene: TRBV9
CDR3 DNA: TGTGCCAGCAGCGGGGGCAGGGTCGGTGAAAAACTGTTTTTT
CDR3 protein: CASSGGRVGEKLFF

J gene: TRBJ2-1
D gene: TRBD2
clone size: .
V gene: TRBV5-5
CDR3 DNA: TGTGCCAGCAGCTTGGGACTAGCGACTAATGAGCAGTTCTTC
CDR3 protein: CASSLGLATNEQFF

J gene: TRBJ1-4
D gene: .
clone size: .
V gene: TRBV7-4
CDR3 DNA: TGTGCCAGCAGCTTTTTACCCGACAGAGAATTTTTAACTAATGAAAAACTGTTTTTT
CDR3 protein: CASSFLPDREFLTNEKLFF

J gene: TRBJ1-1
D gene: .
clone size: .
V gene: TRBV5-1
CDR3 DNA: TGCGCCAGCAGTCAGGTCATGGGCACTGAAGCTTTCTTT
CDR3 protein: CASSQVMGTEAFF